This T cell receptor beta chain is drawn from a study of radiotherapy plus CTLA-4 blockade in lung cancer (dated by TCRdb to between 2017 and 2018). At the level of the whole study: Objective responses were observed in more than 15% of enrolled patients, and disease control was achieved in around 28%.

This clone was counted between two and nine times. Its antigen specificity is not known. Base qualities are not recorded, but no much larger clone differs from it by a single base. Study-level results and caveats: Increased serum interferon-beta after radiation, together with early dynamic changes in blood T cell clones, were reported to be the strongest predictors of response. After treatment with radiotherapy and ipilimumab, TCR clones that came from tumors expanded in the peripheral blood.

Focal radiation therapy combined with CTLA-4 blockade (ipilimumab) was tested in patients with chemo-refractory metastatic non-small-cell lung cancer. The germline V gene (reference sequence) specifies MNHEY as CDR1 and SMNVEV as CDR2. The trim is 6 bases for V and 0 bases for J, with a gap of 8 bases between the germline ends. The CDR3 contains 13 residues, cysteine and phenylalanine counted. Only the CDR3 part of the read is kept: 39 bases, read in frame from the first base. The library was generated by the immunoSEQ multiplex PCR assay. TCRdb provides this immuneACCESS table in a form limited to in-frame rearrangements. Some clones are lacking; in checked studies, under half of them reflect an unresolved V gene, and why the rest are absent is not known. Here the sample has 110,000 or so clones; 75% to 80% occur a single time. Jointly, the top ten make up 5.2% of the sample.

The sequence was collected from a human donor with non-small cell lung cancer who had a partial response to radiotherapy plus ipilimumab. The rearrangement combines TRBV27 with TRBJ1-1, with no D gene named confidently. The source material was peripheral blood, sampled from a patient treated with radiotherapy plus ipilimumab. CDR3 region: CASSLQLNTEAFF. The DNA sequence is TGTGCCAGCAGCCTACAGCTGAACACTGAAGCTTTCTTT.